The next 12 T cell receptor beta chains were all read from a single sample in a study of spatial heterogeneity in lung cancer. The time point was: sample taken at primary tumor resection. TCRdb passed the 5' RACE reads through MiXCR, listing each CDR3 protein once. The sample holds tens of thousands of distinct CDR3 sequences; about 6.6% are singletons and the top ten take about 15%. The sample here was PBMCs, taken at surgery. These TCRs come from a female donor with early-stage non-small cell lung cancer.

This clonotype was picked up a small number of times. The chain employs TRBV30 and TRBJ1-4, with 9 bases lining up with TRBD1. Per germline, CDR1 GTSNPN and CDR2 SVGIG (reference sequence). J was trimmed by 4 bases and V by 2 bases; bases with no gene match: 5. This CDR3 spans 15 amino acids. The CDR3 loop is CAWSKGDRDNEKLFF. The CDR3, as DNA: TGTGCCTGGAGTAAGGGGGACAGGGATAATGAAAAACTGTTTTTT.

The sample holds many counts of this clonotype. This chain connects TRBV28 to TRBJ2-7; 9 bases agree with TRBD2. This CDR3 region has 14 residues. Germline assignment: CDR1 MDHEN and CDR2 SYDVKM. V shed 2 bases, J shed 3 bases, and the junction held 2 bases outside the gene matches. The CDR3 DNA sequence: TGTGCCAGCAGTTTACCAGCGGGGGGCTACGAGCAGTACTTC. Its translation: CASSLPAGGYEQYF.

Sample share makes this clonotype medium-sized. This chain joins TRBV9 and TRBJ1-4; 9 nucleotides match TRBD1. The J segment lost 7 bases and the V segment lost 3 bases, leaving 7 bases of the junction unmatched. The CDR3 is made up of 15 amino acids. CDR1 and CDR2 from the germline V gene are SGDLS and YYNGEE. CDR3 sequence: CASSAPTGGSEKLFF. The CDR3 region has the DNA TGTGCCAGCAGCGCCCCGACAGGGGGAAGTGAAAAACTGTTTTTT.

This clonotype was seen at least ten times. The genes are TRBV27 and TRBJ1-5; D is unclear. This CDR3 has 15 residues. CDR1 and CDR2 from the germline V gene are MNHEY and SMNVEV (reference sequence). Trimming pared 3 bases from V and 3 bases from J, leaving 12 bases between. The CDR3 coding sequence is TGTGCCAGCAGTTTCATCGCCAGCCTCAATCAGCCCCAGCATTTT. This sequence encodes CASSFIASLNQPQHF.

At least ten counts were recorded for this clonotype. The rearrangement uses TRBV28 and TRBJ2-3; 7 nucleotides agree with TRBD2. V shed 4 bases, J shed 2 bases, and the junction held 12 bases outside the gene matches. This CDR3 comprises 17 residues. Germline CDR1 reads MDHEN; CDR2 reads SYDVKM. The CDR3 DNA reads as TGTGCCAGCAGTTCCCCGGTGAGGCTAGCGGACACAGATACGCAGTATTTT. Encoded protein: CASSSPVRLADTDTQYF.

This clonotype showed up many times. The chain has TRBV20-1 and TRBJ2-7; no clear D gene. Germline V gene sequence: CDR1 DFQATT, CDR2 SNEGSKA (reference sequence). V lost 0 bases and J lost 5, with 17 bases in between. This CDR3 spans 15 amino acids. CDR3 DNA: TGCAGTGCTAGAGACAGCCCCTCCATGCCCAACGAGCAGTACTTC. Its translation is CSARDSPSMPNEQYF.

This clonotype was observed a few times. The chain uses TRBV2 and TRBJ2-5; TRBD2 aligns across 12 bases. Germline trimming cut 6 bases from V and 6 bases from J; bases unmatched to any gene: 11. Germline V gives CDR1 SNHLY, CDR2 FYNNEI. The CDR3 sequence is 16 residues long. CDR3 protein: CASSARLAGDIKTQYF. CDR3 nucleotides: TGTGCCAGCAGCGCCCGACTAGCGGGAGACATCAAGACCCAGTACTTC.

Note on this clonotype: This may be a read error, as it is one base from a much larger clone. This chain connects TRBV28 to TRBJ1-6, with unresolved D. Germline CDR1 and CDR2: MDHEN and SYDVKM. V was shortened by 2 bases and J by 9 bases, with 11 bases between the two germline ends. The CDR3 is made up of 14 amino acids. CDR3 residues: CASSLQLGTSPLHF. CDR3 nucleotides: TGTGCCAGCAGTTTACAATTGGGTACTTCACCCCTCCACTTT.

The CDR3 sequence is CASSDSSRGGYTF. CDR3 nucleotides: TGTGCCAGCAGTGACTCGAGCAGGGGAGGCTACACCTTC. V gene TRBV6-4 combines with J gene TRBJ1-2; tentatively, D is TRBD1 (6 bases). Trimming removed 0 bases at V and 8 bases at J, with 10 bases between. The CDR3 contains 13 residues. Germline assignment: CDR1 MRHNA and CDR2 SNTAGT.

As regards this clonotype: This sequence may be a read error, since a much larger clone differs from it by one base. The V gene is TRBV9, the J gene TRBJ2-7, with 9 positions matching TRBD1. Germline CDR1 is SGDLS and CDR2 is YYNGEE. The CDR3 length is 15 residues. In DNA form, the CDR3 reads TGTGCCGGCAGCGTAGGGGGACAGGGACCCTACGAGCAGTACGTC. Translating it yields CAGSVGGQGPYEQYV.

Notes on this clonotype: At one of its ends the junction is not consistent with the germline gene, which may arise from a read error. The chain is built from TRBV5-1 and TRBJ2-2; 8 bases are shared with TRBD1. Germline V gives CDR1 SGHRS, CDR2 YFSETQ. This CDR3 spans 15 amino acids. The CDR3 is CASSPGGQNTGELLF. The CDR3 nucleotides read TGCGCCAGCAGCCCAGGGGGCCAAAACACCGGGGAGCTGCTTTTT.

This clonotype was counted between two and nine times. Here the CDR3 DNA reads TGTGCCAGCAGTACCCTAGCGGGAATTGCATATGAGCAGTTCTTC. Its protein product is CASSTLAGIAYEQFF. The chain recombines TRBV6-5 with TRBJ2-1, with TRBD2 matching over 9 bases. This CDR3 region has 15 residues. The germline V gene has CDR1 MNHEY and CDR2 SVGAGI. The V segment lost 5 bases and the J segment 8 bases; nucleotides outside the gene matches: 10.